This T cell receptor (beta chain) stems from a study of identical twins (dated by TCRdb to about 2016). Turning to the overall study: To test whether fetal clonotypes persist, the study used deep sequencing on TCR alpha and beta repertoires from monozygotic twins, unrelated adults of various ages, and cord blood. Replicate twin experiments were performed at different times using different library preparation protocols to rule out contamination. Broad study findings and their caveats: Compared with coincidental sharing between unrelated individuals, an excess of low generation-probability sequences was observed among out-of-frame TCR alpha sequences shared between twins. Conclusions relied on cross-sectional statistical analysis, since the same donors could not be followed over many years. Out-of-frame TCR alpha sharing in monozygotic twins was systematically underestimated by recombination models, whereas sharing between unrelated individuals was in agreement with the recombination models. Fewer insertions were carried by abundant cord blood beta clonotypes, a similar but weaker trend appeared in young adult naive repertoires, and no such trend appeared in memory repertoires. In beta out-of-frame sequences, excess twin sharing was weaker, because having fewer shared sequences lowered the signal-to-noise ratio. Invariant T cells such as MAIT and iNKT could partly confound zero-insertion analyses, though diverse VJ usage argued against this for most clonotypes.

This clonotype was observed a handful of times. Its antigen is not yet known. It has no much larger one-base neighbor in the sample; base qualities were not kept. To prepare the library, 5' RACE was applied. The listed sequencing device is Illumina HiSeq 2000. Template switching introduced a universal primer binding site; the final cDNA contained a unique molecular identifier, enabling accurate counting of TCR cDNA molecules. Specific primers in the conserved constant-segment region were used to synthesize first-strand cDNA for the TCR alpha and beta chains. Each cDNA library was double barcoded, with a SMART-Mk sample barcode plus Illumina barcodes, to control for contamination. TruSeq adapter sequences, together with Illumina sample barcodes, were added in two successive PCR steps. The Illumina HiSeq platform was used with custom primers to sequence TCR alpha and beta cDNA libraries. In the authors' own workflow: Raw reads were processed with MiGEC to extract unique molecular identifiers, and MiXCR was used to determine CDR3 positions. Recombination models were inferred per individual with the repgenHMM and IGoR tools using an EM algorithm. The analysis of shared clonotypes was done with the tcR package in R, with sharing normalized by the product of cloneset sizes. To study raw recombination free of thymic and clonal selection effects, out-of-frame nonproductive sequences were analyzed. TCRdb reran the public reads through fastp at Q25 and MiXCR, keeping productive beta chains. A single entry per CDR3 protein holds the most common genes and DNA from its merged rows. TCRdb's processing, not the study's, gives the V and J calls here. In this sample the table shows around 1.7 million distinct CDR3 sequences, around 29% of which occur a single time. The ten largest clones add up to around 0.3% of the sample.

Including cysteine and phenylalanine, the CDR3 has 15 amino acids. Left in the record is the CDR3 DNA by itself, 45 bases read in frame from the first base. V and J lose 7 bases and 5 bases, and a span of 19 bases separates them. CDR1 and CDR2 (MNHEY, SMNVEV) derive from the germline V gene (reference sequence). Only healthy Caucasian donors were included. The clonotype comes from a newborn girl in good health. The V and J genes are TRBV27 and TRBJ2-3, with a tentative D gene TRBD2 over 5 matching bases. Sequencing used cord blood. The DNA is as follows: TGTGCCAGCAATGTCAGGAGCCCGGGGAAAGATACGCAGTATTTT. Its amino acids are CASNVRSPGKDTQYF.